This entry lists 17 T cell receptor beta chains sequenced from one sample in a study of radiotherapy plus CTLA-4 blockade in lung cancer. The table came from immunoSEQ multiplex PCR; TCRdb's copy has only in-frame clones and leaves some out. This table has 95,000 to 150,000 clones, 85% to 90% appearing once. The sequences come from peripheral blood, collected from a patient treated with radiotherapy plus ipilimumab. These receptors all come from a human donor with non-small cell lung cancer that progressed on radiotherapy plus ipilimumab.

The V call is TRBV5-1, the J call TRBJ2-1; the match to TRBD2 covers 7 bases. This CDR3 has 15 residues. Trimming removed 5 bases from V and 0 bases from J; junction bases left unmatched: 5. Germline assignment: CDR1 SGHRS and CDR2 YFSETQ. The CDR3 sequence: CASSPSSGSYNEQFF. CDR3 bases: TGCGCCAGCAGTCCCTCTAGCGGCTCCTACAATGAGCAGTTCTTC.

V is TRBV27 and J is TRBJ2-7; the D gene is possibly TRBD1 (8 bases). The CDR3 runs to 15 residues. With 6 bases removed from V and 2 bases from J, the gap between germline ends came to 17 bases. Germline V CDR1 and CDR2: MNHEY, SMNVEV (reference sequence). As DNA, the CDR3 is TGTGCCAGCAGGTCCGACAGGGGACTACCCTACGAGCAGTACTTC. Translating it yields CASRSDRGLPYEQYF.

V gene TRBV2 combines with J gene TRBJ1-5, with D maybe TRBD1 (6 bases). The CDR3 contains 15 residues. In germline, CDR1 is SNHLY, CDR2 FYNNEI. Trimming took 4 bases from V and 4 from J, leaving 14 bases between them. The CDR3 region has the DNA TGTGCCAGCAGTGTGGGGGGGGCTCTAAATCAGCCCCAGCATTTT. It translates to CASSVGGALNQPQHF.

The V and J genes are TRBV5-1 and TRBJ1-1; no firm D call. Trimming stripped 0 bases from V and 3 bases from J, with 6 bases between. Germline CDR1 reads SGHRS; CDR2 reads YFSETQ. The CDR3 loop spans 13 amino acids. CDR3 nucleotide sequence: TGCGCCAGCAGCTTGGGGGCAGACACTGAAGCTTTCTTT. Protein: CASSLGADTEAFF.

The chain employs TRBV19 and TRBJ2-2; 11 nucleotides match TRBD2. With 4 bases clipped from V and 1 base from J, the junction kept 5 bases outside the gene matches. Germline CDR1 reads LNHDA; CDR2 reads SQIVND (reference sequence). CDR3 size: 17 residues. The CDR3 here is CASSRRGTSGNTGELFF. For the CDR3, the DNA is TGTGCCAGTAGTAGAAGGGGGACTAGCGGGAACACCGGGGAGCTGTTTTTT.

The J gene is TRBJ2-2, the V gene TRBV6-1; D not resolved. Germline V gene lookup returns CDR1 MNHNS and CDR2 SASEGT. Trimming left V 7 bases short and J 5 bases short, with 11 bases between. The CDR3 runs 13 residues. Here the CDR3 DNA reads TGTGCCAGCACGTCGCCCTTGACCGGGGAGCTGTTTTTT. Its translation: CASTSPLTGELFF.

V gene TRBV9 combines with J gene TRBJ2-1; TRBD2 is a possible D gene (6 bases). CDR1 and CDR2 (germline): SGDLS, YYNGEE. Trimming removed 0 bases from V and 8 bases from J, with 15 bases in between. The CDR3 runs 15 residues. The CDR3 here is CASSVDYTSRDEQFF. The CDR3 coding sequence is TGTGCCAGCAGCGTAGACTATACTAGCCGGGATGAGCAGTTCTTC.

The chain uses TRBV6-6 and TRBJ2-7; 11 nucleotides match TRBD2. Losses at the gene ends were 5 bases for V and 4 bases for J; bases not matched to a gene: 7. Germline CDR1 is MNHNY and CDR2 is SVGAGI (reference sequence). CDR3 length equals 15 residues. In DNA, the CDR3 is TGTGCCAGCAGTGCAGGGACTAGCGGTGGATACGAGCAGTACTTC. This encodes CASSAGTSGGYEQYF.

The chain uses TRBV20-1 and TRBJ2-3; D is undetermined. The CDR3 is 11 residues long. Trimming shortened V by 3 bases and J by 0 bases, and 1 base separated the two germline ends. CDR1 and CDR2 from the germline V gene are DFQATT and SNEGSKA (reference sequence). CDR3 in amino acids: CSASSTDTQYF. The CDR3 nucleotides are TGCAGTGCTAGTAGCACAGATACGCAGTATTTT.

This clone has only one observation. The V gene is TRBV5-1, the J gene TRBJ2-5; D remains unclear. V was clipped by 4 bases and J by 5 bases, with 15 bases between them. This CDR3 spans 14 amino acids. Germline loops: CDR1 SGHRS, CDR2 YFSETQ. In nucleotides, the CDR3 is TGCGCCAGCAGCGGTGGGCAATTTTCTGAGACCCAGTACTTC. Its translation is CASSGGQFSETQYF. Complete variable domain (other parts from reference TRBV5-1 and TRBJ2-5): KAGVTQTPRYLIKTRGQQVTLSCSPISGHRSVSWYQQTPGQGLQFLFEYFSETQRNKGNFPGRFSGRQFSNSRSEMNVSTLELGDSALYLCASSGGQFSETQYFGPGTRLLVL.

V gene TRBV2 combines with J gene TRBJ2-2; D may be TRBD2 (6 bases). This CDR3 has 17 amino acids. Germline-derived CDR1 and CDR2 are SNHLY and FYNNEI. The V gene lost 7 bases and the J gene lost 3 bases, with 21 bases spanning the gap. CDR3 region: CASMESLAFRDTGELFF. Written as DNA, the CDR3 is TGTGCCAGCATGGAATCTCTAGCGTTCAGGGACACCGGGGAGCTGTTTTTT.

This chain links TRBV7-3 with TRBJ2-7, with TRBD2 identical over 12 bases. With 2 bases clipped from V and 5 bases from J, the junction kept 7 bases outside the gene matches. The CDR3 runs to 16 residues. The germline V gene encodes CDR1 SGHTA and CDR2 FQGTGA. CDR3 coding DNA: TGTGCCAGCAGCTTACTGCGACTAGCGGGAGAGGACGAGCAGTACTTC. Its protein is CASSLLRLAGEDEQYF.

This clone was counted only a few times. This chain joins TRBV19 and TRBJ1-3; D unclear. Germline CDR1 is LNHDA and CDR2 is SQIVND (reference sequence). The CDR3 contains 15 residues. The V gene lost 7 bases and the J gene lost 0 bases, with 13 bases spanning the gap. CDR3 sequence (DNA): TGTGCCAGTACGAGAGACCAAAGCTCTGGAAACACCATATATTTT. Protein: CASTRDQSSGNTIYF.

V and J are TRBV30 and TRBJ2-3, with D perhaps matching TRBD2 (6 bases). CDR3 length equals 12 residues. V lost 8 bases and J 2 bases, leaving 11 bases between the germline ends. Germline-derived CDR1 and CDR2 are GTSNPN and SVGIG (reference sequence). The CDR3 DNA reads TGTGCCCGGGGGTCCAACACAGATACGCAGTATTTT. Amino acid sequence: CARGSNTDTQYF.

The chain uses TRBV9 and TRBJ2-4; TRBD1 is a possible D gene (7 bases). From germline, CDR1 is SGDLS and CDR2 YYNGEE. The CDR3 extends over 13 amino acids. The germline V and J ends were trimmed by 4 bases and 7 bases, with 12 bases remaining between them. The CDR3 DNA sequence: TGTGCCAGCAGCCCGGCAGGGGGGAACATTCAGTACTTC. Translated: CASSPAGGNIQYF.

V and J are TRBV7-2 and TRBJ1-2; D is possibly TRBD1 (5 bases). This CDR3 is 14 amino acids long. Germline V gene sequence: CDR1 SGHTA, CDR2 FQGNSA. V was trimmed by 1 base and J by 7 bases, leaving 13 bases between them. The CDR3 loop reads CASSLGGGSRGYTF. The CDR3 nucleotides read TGTGCCAGCAGCTTAGGGGGGGGATCTCGTGGCTACACCTTC.

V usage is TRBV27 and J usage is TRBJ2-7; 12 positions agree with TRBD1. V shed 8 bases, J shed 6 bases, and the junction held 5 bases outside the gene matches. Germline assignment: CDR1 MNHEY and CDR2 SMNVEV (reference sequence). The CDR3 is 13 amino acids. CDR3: CASRDRGRGEQYF. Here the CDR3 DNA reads TGTGCCAGCCGGGACAGGGGGCGAGGCGAGCAGTACTTC.